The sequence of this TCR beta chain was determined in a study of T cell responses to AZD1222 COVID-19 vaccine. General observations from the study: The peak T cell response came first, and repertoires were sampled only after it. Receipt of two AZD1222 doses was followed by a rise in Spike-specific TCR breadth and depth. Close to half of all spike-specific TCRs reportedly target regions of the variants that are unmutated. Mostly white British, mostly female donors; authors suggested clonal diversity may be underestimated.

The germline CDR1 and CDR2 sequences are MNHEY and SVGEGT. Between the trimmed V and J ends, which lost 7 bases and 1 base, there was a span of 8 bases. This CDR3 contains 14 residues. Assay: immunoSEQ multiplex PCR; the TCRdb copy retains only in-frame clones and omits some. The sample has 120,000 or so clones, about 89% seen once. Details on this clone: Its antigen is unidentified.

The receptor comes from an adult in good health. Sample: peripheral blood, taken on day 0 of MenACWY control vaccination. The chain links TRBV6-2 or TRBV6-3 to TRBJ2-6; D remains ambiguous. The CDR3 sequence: CASTPRSGANVLTF. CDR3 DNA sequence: TGTGCCAGCACCCCAAGGTCTGGGGCCAACGTCCTGACTTTC.